This T cell receptor (beta chain) was recorded in a study of control samples from healthy donors and cancer patients (TCRdb year 2020). Library preparation employed the immunoSEQ multiplex PCR assay. Sourced from immuneACCESS, this table was stored by TCRdb with only in-frame sequences that have V and J called. A share of the clones is absent; for the studies checked, an unresolved V gene accounts for under half, and the remainder has no known explanation. This sample has roughly 160,000 clones in its table, and approximately 94% of those were observed once. In total, the top ten clones hold around 13% of the sample. This clone was recorded once. It lacks a known antigen. Nothing much larger sits one base from this clone, and base qualities are not available. The receptor was isolated from a man aged 55 to 70 with colorectal cancer. Sequencing was done on a sample of PBMCs.

In nucleotides, the sequence is TGTGCCAGCAGCCCCAGGGTTACCGGGGAGCTGTTTTTT. It specifies CASSPRVTGELFF. Recombination linked TRBV5-6 to TRBJ2-2, with a tentative D gene TRBD1 over 5 matching bases. The CDR1 and CDR2 encoded by the germline V gene are SGHDT and YYEEEE. Including the terminal cysteine and phenylalanine, the CDR3 comprises 13 residues. Only the CDR3 DNA stays, 39 bases, in frame from base 1. A distance of 9 bases separates the germline ends of V and J, which lose 4 bases and 5 bases respectively.